A single TCR beta chain is shown here with its context. This CDR3 is 14 amino acids long. Trimming pared 0 bases from V and 6 bases from J, leaving 12 bases between. CDR1 and CDR2 from the germline V gene are MNHEY and SMNVEV (reference sequence). This entry belongs to a study of control samples from healthy donors and cancer patients. Some clones are missing from TCRdb's copy, which holds only in-frame ones; the method was immunoSEQ multiplex PCR. This sample has about 140,000 clones, with around 90% found just once. Material for sequencing was blood. This clonotype was obtained from a man aged 25 to 40 in good health. The chain joins TRBV27 to TRBJ2-7, with D possibly being TRBD1 or TRBD2 (5 bases each). The CDR3 nucleotides are TGTGCCAGCAGTTTATCAGCAGGGACGAGCGAGCAGTACTTC. Protein product: CASSLSAGTSEQYF.